Listed below are T cell receptor beta chains from one sample, sequenced in a study of T cell changes during pregnancy in multiple sclerosis. Profiling relied on immunoSEQ multiplex PCR, and the TCRdb table lists in-frame clones only, not all of them. The data show approximately 37,000 clones, around 90% seen once. The source was CD4+ T cells from peripheral blood mononuclear cells, collected in the third trimester of pregnancy. These receptors all stem from a female donor in good health, enrolled as a control in a pregnancy study. The CDR3 runs from the conserved cysteine through the conserved F or W. D genes are given only for firm matches. A clone size is listed for some rows: how often the clone was seen (once, few, many), or a class if it is expanded.

D gene | J gene | clone size | V gene | CDR3 DNA | CDR3 protein
TRBD1 | TRBJ1-2 | . | TRBV7-9 | TGTGCCAGCAGCCCGCCCAGGGGGGACTATGGCTACACCTTC | CASSPPRGDYGYTF
. | TRBJ2-3 | . | TRBV13 | TGTGCCAGCAGCGCTTCCTGGGGGCGTACAGATACGCAGTATTTT | CASSASWGRTDTQYF
TRBD1 | TRBJ2-6 | once | TRBV18 | TGTGCCAGCTCACAAAGCCGGGACAGCGCCCAGGTCCTGACTTTC | CASSQSRDSAQVLTF
TRBD2 | TRBJ2-7 | . | TRBV5-1 | TGCGCCAGCAGCATAGGGACTAGCGTAAGCTACGAGCAGTACTTC | CASSIGTSVSYEQYF
TRBD1 | TRBJ2-7 | . | TRBV7-8 | TGTGCCAGCGGAGGCGGGGACAGGGGGGGTAACGAGCAGTACTTC | CASGGGDRGGNEQYF
. | TRBJ1-5 | . | TRBV2 | TGTGCCAGCAGTGATAACGGGGAGGAGCAGCCCCAGCATTTT | CASSDNGEEQPQHF
. | TRBJ1-5 | . | TRBV7-6 | TGTGCCAGCAGCTTAGGTTCCGGGCAGCCCCAGCATTTT | CASSLGSGQPQHF
. | TRBJ2-5 | . | TRBV2 | TGTGCCAGCTCCAGGGACTTCGGCGAGACCCAGTACTTC | CASSRDFGETQYF
. | TRBJ1-2 | . | TRBV9 | TGTGCCAGCAGCGTAGCGGCCCAAGGGGTTGGCTACACCTTC | CASSVAAQGVGYTF
. | TRBJ1-2 | . | TRBV7-8 | TGTGCCAGCAGCTTAGGCCGACGGGACTATGGCTACACCTTC | CASSLGRRDYGYTF
. | TRBJ1-2 | few | TRBV21-1 | TGTGCCAGCAGCAAAGTTGGGACAGGGGAATCCTACACCTTC | CASSKVGTGESYTF
TRBD2 | TRBJ2-1 | . | TRBV18 | TGTGCCAGCTCAGGGCGAAGACTAGCGGGGGATGGTGAGCAGTTCTTC | CASSGRRLAGDGEQFF
TRBD1 | TRBJ2-7 | . | TRBV27 | TGTGCCAGCAGTTTCGGACAGGGTAGGAGCTCCTACGAGCAGTACTTC | CASSFGQGRSSYEQYF
. | TRBJ2-7 | . | TRBV2 | TGTGCCAGCAGTGAAATGGGACACCGGTACTTC | CASSEMGHRYF
TRBD2 | TRBJ2-1 | . | TRBV6-1 | TGTGCCAGCAGTGGCAGGACTAGCGGGAGTAATGAGCAGTTCTTC | CASSGRTSGSNEQFF
TRBD2 | TRBJ2-1 | . | TRBV19 | TGTGCCAGTAGTATAGGAGGGCGGGGGGCCTTCCGGGAGCAGTTCTTC | CASSIGGRGAFREQFF
. | TRBJ2-7 | . | TRBV11-2 | TGTGCCAGCTCCGAAGCAGGGAAACCTTACGAGCAGTACTTC | CASSEAGKPYEQYF
TRBD1 | TRBJ1-1 | . | TRBV19 | TGTGCCAGTAGTACCCGACAGGGATACACTGAAGCTTTCTTT | CASSTRQGYTEAFF
TRBD1 | TRBJ2-7 | . | TRBV7-9 | TGTGCCAGCAGCATGACAGGGTACTACGAGCAGTACTTC | CASSMTGYYEQYF
. | TRBJ2-5 | . | TRBV19 | TGTGCCAGTAGGCCGGGAAGTCCGATCTACGGGACCCAGTACTTC | CASRPGSPIYGTQYF
. | TRBJ1-5 | once | TRBV5-6 | TGTGCCAGCAGCTTGGCATTGGAGGAATTTGGGAATCAGCCCCAGCATTTT | CASSLALEEFGNQPQHF
. | TRBJ2-1 | . | TRBV5-1 | TGCGCCAGCAGCTTGGAGCAGGGTCGGAATGAGCAGTTCTTC | CASSLEQGRNEQFF
. | TRBJ2-5 | . | TRBV25-1 | TGTGCCAGCAGTGACCAAGACAGACACCAAGAGACCCAGTACTTC | CASSDQDRHQETQYF
TRBD1 | TRBJ2-7 | . | TRBV19 | TGTGCCAGTAGTCCCGGGACAGGGGGCGAGCAGTACTTC | CASSPGTGGEQYF
TRBD1 | TRBJ1-2 | . | TRBV30 | TGTGCCTGGAGTGACAGGACAGGGTATGGCTACACCTTC | CAWSDRTGYGYTF
TRBD1 | TRBJ1-4 | . | TRBV2 | TGTGCCAGCAGACCGGGACAGGGGGCGACTAATGAAAAACTGTTTTTT | CASRPGQGATNEKLFF
. | TRBJ1-1 | few | TRBV9 | TGTGCCAGCAGCGAAGGAATACAGGGACCGAACACTGAAGCTTTCTTT | CASSEGIQGPNTEAFF
TRBD1 | TRBJ1-2 | . | TRBV6-1 | TGTGCCAGCAGTGTACCTAAAGGACAGGGGGCGCAGTATGGCTACACCTTC | CASSVPKGQGAQYGYTF
. | TRBJ2-1 | . | TRBV2 | TGTGCCAGCAGTGAAGTTCGAGCAGGGTTTAATGAGCAGTTCTTC | CASSEVRAGFNEQFF
. | TRBJ1-2 | . | TRBV2 | TGTGCCGGGGCGGGGGGCGTGGAGGCGGATGGCTACACCTTC | CAGAGGVEADGYTF
TRBD1 | TRBJ2-1 | . | TRBV2 | TGTGCCAGCAGTGAAGAGGGACAGGGATACAATGAGCAGTTCTTC | CASSEEGQGYNEQFF
. | TRBJ2-7 | . | TRBV19 | TGTGCCAGTAGCAGGACCGGGACACCTTCCTACGAGCAGTACTTC | CASSRTGTPSYEQYF
TRBD2 | TRBJ2-4 | . | TRBV9 | TGTGCCAGCAGCGTAGACCCCACTAGCGGGGTAAAAAACATTCAGTACTTC | CASSVDPTSGVKNIQYF
TRBD1 | TRBJ1-2 | . | TRBV18 | TGTGCCAGCTCACCAGCGACAGGGTCTAACTATGGCTACACCTTC | CASSPATGSNYGYTF
TRBD2 | TRBJ2-3 | . | TRBV11-3 | TGTGCCAGCAGCTTCACCAGCGGGAGGGGCACAGATACGCAGTATTTT | CASSFTSGRGTDTQYF
TRBD1 | TRBJ2-1 | . | TRBV6-5 | TGTGCCAGCAGATCCCGGGACAGGGGGCCGAATGAGCAGTTCTTC | CASRSRDRGPNEQFF
. | TRBJ2-5 | . | TRBV14 | TGTGCCAGCAGCCCCGGACCTAACAGGAAAGAGACCCAGTACTTC | CASSPGPNRKETQYF
TRBD1 | TRBJ2-5 | . | TRBV27 | TGTGCCAGCAGTCTCCACCGACAGGGTGAGACCCAGTACTTC | CASSLHRQGETQYF
TRBD1 | TRBJ2-7 | . | TRBV11-1 | TGTGCCAGCAGCTTATATCGGACAGGGGGATACGAGCAGTACTTC | CASSLYRTGGYEQYF
. | TRBJ2-7 | . | TRBV7-2 | TGTGCCAGCAGCTTGGACGGGGACTTCTACGAGCAGTACTTC | CASSLDGDFYEQYF
TRBD2 | TRBJ2-7 | . | TRBV11-3 | TGTGCCAGCAGCTTGACTAGCGGCGGCTACGAGCAGTACTTC | CASSLTSGGYEQYF
. | TRBJ2-1 | . | TRBV7-8 | TGTGCCAGCAGATCCCCTAGGGGTGAGCAGTTCTTC | CASRSPRGEQFF
. | TRBJ1-5 | . | TRBV30 | TGTGCCTGGAGTGGAGGCAATCAGCCCCAGCATTTT | CAWSGGNQPQHF
. | TRBJ2-7 | . | TRBV6-1 | TGTGCCAGCAGTGAAGCGGGAGTAGGGTACGAGCAGTACTTC | CASSEAGVGYEQYF
. | TRBJ1-3 | . | TRBV7-7 | TGTGCTAGCAGCTTAGGGATAGGGAGCCTCTCTGGAAACACCATATATTTT | CASSLGIGSLSGNTIYF
. | TRBJ1-3 | . | TRBV9 | TGTGCCAGCAGCGCTCACATCCTCTCTGGAAACACCATATATTTT | CASSAHILSGNTIYF
. | TRBJ2-2 | . | TRBV2 | TGTGCCAGCCGACATCCCGGGGAGCTGTTTTTT | CASRHPGELFF
. | TRBJ1-1 | . | TRBV6-5 | TGTGCCAGCAGTTACTCGGGCCAGGACACTGAAGCTTTCTTT | CASSYSGQDTEAFF
TRBD2 | TRBJ2-5 | once | TRBV4-2 | TGTGCCAGCAGCCAAGGCCGGCGGGGGGGCTTCAAACAAGAGACCCAGTACTTC | CASSQGRRGGFKQETQYF
TRBD2 | TRBJ2-3 | . | TRBV7-2 | TGTGCCAGCAGCCCAGGGACTAGACAGTATTTT | CASSPGTRQYF